This T cell receptor (beta chain) was sequenced for a study of blood T cell repertoires in COVID-19. The V gene lost 4 bases and the J gene lost 2 bases, with 16 bases spanning the gap. The CDR3 runs 16 residues. Germline V gives CDR1 LGHNA, CDR2 YSLEER. Cohort allocation depended upon clinical history that participants reported. This clone has just one count. TCRdb's table, derived via immunoSEQ multiplex PCR, lists solely in-frame clones and lacks some. This sample has 150,000 to 200,000 clones, with 88% found just once. This clonotype was obtained from a woman aged 18-29 years who had recovered from COVID-19. The sample was PBMCs or T cells enriched from blood (not recorded which). The V gene is TRBV4-3, the J gene TRBJ2-3; D unresolved. This CDR3 reads CASSLFIGSSTDTQYF. CDR3 coding DNA: TGCGCCAGCAGCCTCTTCATCGGGTCTTCCACAGATACGCAGTATTTT.